Below are 21 T cell receptor beta chains sequenced from a single sample in a study of radiotherapy plus CTLA-4 blockade in lung cancer. Only in-frame clones appear in the TCRdb table, and some are missing; sequencing was by immunoSEQ multiplex PCR. This table has 27,000 or so clones, roughly 79% appearing once. Sequences were derived from peripheral blood, sampled from a patient treated with radiotherapy plus ipilimumab. These receptors all stem from a human donor with non-small cell lung cancer that progressed on radiotherapy plus ipilimumab.

The rearrangement links TRBV11-2 to TRBJ2-1, with TRBD2 identical over 15 bases. Germline-derived CDR1 and CDR2 are SGHAT and FQNNGV. The ends lost 4 bases at V and 0 bases at J; junction bases unmatched: 7. The CDR3 contains 19 residues. CDR3 DNA: TGTGCCAGCAGCTCTAGGACTAGCGGGAGGGCCCTCTCCTACAATGAGCAGTTCTTC. This translates into CASSSRTSGRALSYNEQFF.

This clone was found a few times. The gene calls are TRBV4-1 and TRBJ1-5; maybe TRBD1 (6 bases). The CDR3 runs to 14 residues. Germline CDR1 MGHRA, CDR2 YSYEKL. Trimming removed 8 bases from V and 4 bases from J, with 15 bases in between. The CDR3 protein is CASGEGHRNQPQHF. For the CDR3, the DNA is TGCGCCAGCGGAGAGGGACATCGGAATCAGCCCCAGCATTTT.

The chain is built from TRBV11-2 and TRBJ2-5; 7 nucleotides line up with TRBD1. Germline CDR1 and CDR2: SGHAT and FQNNGV. This CDR3 region has 13 residues. J lost 8 bases, V lost 5 bases, and 8 bases had no gene match. CDR3 DNA: TGTGCCAGCAGCATGACAGGGCTTGAAACCCAGTACTTC. Protein sequence: CASSMTGLETQYF.

This chain joins TRBV11-2 and TRBJ2-3; TRBD2 matches at 8 bases. CDR3 size: 15 residues. From germline, CDR1 is SGHAT and CDR2 FQNNGV. V shed 4 bases, J shed 2 bases, and the junction held 5 bases outside the gene matches. The CDR3, as DNA: TGTGCCAGCAGCTACTCGGGGGGGTACACAGATACGCAGTATTTT. This encodes CASSYSGGYTDTQYF.

This chain joins TRBV9 and TRBJ1-2; D unresolved. The CDR3 has 13 residues. Germline-derived CDR1 and CDR2 are SGDLS and YYNGEE. Trimming pared 0 bases from V and 6 bases from J, leaving 9 bases between. CDR3 loop: CASSVVSGDGYTF. CDR3 nucleotides: TGTGCCAGCAGCGTAGTCTCGGGAGATGGCTACACCTTC.

The chain combines TRBV7-2 with TRBJ2-7; TRBD1 matches 9 bases. V shed 1 base and J 8 bases; nucleotides not matched to a gene: 3. This CDR3 has 13 residues. The germline gives CDR1 SGHTA, CDR2 FQGNSA. This CDR3 reads CASSLGTGDQQYF. CDR3 nucleotides: TGTGCCAGCAGCTTAGGGACAGGGGATCAGCAGTACTTC. The variable domain in full, completed from reference TRBV7-2 and TRBJ2-7, reads GAGVSQSPSNKVTEKGKDVELRCDPISGHTALYWYRQSLGQGLEFLIYFQGNSAPDKSGLPSDRFSAERTGGSVSTLTIQRTQQEDSAVYLCASSLGTGDQQYFGPGTRLTVT.

The chain employs TRBV4-1 and TRBJ1-3; tentatively, D is TRBD1 (6 bases). Germline-derived CDR1 and CDR2 are MGHRA and YSYEKL. This CDR3 is 16 amino acids long. Deletions cut 0 bases from V and 5 bases from J, with 14 bases between. The CDR3 protein is CASSQELRQERNTIYF. In nucleotides, the CDR3 is TGCGCCAGCAGCCAAGAATTGAGACAGGAAAGAAACACCATATATTTT.

The genes are TRBV5-8 and TRBJ1-2; D perhaps matches TRBD1 (5 bases). The V and J ends lost 2 bases and 8 bases respectively, with 22 bases between them. This CDR3 has 16 amino acids. Per germline, CDR1 SGHTS and CDR2 YDEGEE. The DNA for the CDR3 is TGTGCCAGCAGCTTTGAAGGGGTCGTCAGGGCCAGCGGCTACACCTTC. Translating gives CASSFEGVVRASGYTF.

In its sample, this clone was seen a few times. The chain couples TRBV7-2 to TRBJ2-5; 7 nucleotides match TRBD1. The germline V gene has CDR1 SGHTA and CDR2 FQGNSA. The junction had 11 bases not matched to a gene; V was cut back by 5 bases and J by 5 bases. The CDR3 has 15 amino acids. CDR3: CASSPRFRGLETQYF. DNA for the CDR3: TGTGCCAGCAGCCCTAGGTTTAGGGGGCTGGAGACCCAGTACTTC.

This clone was observed a few times. This chain joins TRBV28 and TRBJ1-4; D uncertain. Trimming shortened V by 6 bases and J by 7 bases, and 12 bases separated the two germline ends. Germline CDR1 is MDHEN and CDR2 is SYDVKM. The CDR3 runs to 13 residues. CDR3 loop: CASSPDLAEKLFF. The CDR3, as DNA: TGTGCCAGCAGCCCCGACCTCGCTGAAAAACTGTTTTTT. Variable domain in full (rest from reference TRBV28 and TRBJ1-4): DVKVTQSSRYLVKRTGEKVFLECVQDMDHENMFWYRQDPGLGLRLIYFSYDVKMKEKGDIPEGYSVSREKKERFSLILESASTNQTSMYLCASSPDLAEKLFFGSGTQLSVL.

The gene calls are TRBV2 and TRBJ1-6; D is unresolved. The CDR3 is 15 residues long. Germline assignment: CDR1 SNHLY and CDR2 FYNNEI. The V end lost 0 bases, the J end lost 11 bases, and 14 bases lay between the germline ends. In DNA form, the CDR3 reads TGTGCCAGCAGTGAAGCGGGAACAGCTTCGGCACCCCTCCACTTT. Amino acids: CASSEAGTASAPLHF.

V and J are TRBV4-2 and TRBJ1-4; weak D call: TRBD1 (6 bases). Germline V gives CDR1 LGHNA, CDR2 YNFKEQ. There are 15 residues in the CDR3. The V end was cut by 3 bases, the J end by 11 bases, with 19 bases between. Written as DNA, the CDR3 is TGTGCCAGCAGCCAGGGAGGGGGACAAGGTGGGAAACTGTTTTTT. It encodes CASSQGGGQGGKLFF.

The chain is built from TRBV5-3 and TRBJ2-7; 8 nucleotides match TRBD2. TRBV5-3 is annotated as an ORF whose role is uncertain. J was trimmed by 2 bases and V by 0 bases; bases with no gene match: 10. The CDR3 loop spans 17 amino acids. The CDR3 reads CARSLEWSGGAPYEQYF. CDR3 coding DNA: TGTGCCAGAAGCTTGGAGTGGTCGGGGGGGGCCCCCTACGAGCAGTACTTC.

V is TRBV9 and J is TRBJ1-3; D possibly corresponds to TRBD1 (6 bases). The V end lost 1 base, the J end lost 0 bases, and 14 bases lay between the germline ends. The CDR3 length is 17 residues. Germline V lookup: CDR1 SGDLS, CDR2 YYNGEE. This CDR3 reads CASSVLGQTSSGNTIYF. CDR3 DNA sequence: TGTGCCAGCAGCGTACTTGGACAGACGAGCTCTGGAAACACCATATATTTT. The entire variable domain, with the rest obtained from reference TRBV9 and TRBJ1-3, is as follows: DSGVTQTPKHLITATGQRVTLRCSPRSGDLSVYWYQQSLDQGLQFLIQYYNGEERAKGNILERFSAQQFPDLHSELNLSSLELGDSALYFCASSVLGQTSSGNTIYFGEGSWLTVV.

The chain is built from TRBV5-1 and TRBJ2-1; 14 positions agree with TRBD2. CDR3 length: 19 residues. CDR1 is SGHRS and CDR2 is YFSETQ in the germline V gene. V was clipped by 0 bases and J by 3 bases; unmatched bases: 8. The CDR3 nucleotides are TGCGCCAGCAGCTTGGACGGGACTAGCGGGAGATGGGGCTACAATGAGCAGTTCTTC. Translated, it gives CASSLDGTSGRWGYNEQFF.

This clone was detected a few times. V usage is TRBV28 and J usage is TRBJ2-7; 7 nucleotides agree with TRBD2. Germline V gene lookup returns CDR1 MDHEN and CDR2 SYDVKM. CDR3 size: 13 residues. Trimming removed 6 bases from V and 2 bases from J; junction bases left unmatched: 4. The CDR3 bases are TGTGCCAGCAGCCCGGGGGGAACCTACGAGCAGTACTTC. Translation gives CASSPGGTYEQYF.

The chain links TRBV5-1 to TRBJ2-3, with 11 bases that match TRBD2. The CDR3 runs to 18 residues. The trim removed 1 base at V and 0 bases at J, leaving 7 bases unmatched. Germline V lookup: CDR1 SGHRS, CDR2 YFSETQ. CDR3 amino acids: CASSLFASGGSSTDTQYF. The CDR3 nucleotides are TGCGCCAGCAGCTTGTTCGCTAGCGGGGGGTCTAGCACAGATACGCAGTATTTT.

The V and J genes are TRBV28 and TRBJ2-2; 8 positions agree with TRBD1. After removal of 5 bases from V and 3 bases from J, the junction contained 5 bases not matched to a gene. This CDR3 region has 15 residues. Germline V gives CDR1 MDHEN, CDR2 SYDVKM. CDR3 nucleotide sequence: TGTGCCAGCAGTGAGGACAGGGATGACACCGGGGAGCTGTTTTTT. Translating gives CASSEDRDDTGELFF.

The J gene is TRBJ1-2, the V gene TRBV28; D perhaps matches TRBD1 (6 bases). The germline V gene encodes CDR1 MDHEN and CDR2 SYDVKM. The CDR3 sequence is 15 residues long. V was cut by 3 bases and J by 4 bases, with 15 bases left in between. The CDR3 DNA reads as TGTGCCAGCAGTTTTTCAGGGGTTGGAAGCTATGGCTACACCTTC. It codes for CASSFSGVGSYGYTF.

The V gene is TRBV28, the J gene TRBJ1-3, with unresolved D. The V end was cut by 5 bases, the J end by 0 bases, with 14 bases between. Germline assignment: CDR1 MDHEN and CDR2 SYDVKM. The CDR3 consists of 16 residues. Written as DNA, the CDR3 is TGTGCCAGCAGTACGGAAAGAGGTAACTCTGGAAACACCATATATTTT. Residues: CASSTERGNSGNTIYF.

This chain links TRBV14 with TRBJ1-1; no clear D gene. CDR1 is SGHDN and CDR2 is FVKESK in the germline V gene. The CDR3 contains 14 residues. Trimming pared 3 bases from V and 7 bases from J, leaving 15 bases between. The CDR3 region is CASSQSPAANEAFF. In DNA, the CDR3 is TGTGCCAGCAGCCAGAGTCCCGCCGCCAATGAAGCTTTCTTT.